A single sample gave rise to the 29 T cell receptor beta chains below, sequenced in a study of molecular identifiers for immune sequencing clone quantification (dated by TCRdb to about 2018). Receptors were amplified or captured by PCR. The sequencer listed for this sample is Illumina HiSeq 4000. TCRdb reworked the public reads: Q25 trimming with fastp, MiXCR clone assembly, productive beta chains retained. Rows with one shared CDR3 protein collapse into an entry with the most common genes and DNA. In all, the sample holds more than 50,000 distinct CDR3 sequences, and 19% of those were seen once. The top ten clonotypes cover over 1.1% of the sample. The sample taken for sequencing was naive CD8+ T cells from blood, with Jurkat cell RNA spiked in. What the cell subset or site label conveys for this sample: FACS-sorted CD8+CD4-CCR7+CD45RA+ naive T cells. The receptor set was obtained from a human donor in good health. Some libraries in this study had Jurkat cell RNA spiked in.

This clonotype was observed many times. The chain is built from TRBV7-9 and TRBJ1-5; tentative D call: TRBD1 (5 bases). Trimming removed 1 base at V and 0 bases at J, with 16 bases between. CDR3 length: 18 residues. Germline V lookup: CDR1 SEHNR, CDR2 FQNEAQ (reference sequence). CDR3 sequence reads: CASSLVGDIPSSNQPQHF. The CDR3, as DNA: TGTGCCAGCAGCTTAGTAGGGGATATCCCTTCTAGCAATCAGCCCCAGCATTTT.

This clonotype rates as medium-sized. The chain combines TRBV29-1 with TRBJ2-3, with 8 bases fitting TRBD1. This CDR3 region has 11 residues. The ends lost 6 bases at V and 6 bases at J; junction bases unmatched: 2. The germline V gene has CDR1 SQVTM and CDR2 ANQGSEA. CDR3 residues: CSVDRADTQYF. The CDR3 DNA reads TGCAGCGTGGACAGGGCGGATACGCAGTATTTT.

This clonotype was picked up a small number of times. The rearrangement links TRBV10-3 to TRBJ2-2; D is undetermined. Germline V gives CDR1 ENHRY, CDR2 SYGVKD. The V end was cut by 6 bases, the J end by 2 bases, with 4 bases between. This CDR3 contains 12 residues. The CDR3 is CAIRENTGELFF. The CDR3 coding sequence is TGTGCCATCAGGGAAAACACCGGGGAGCTGTTTTTT.

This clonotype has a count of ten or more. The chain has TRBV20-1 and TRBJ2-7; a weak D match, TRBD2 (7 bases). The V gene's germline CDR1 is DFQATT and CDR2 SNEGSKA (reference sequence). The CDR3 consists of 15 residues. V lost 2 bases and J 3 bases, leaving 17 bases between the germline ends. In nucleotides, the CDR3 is TGCAGTGCTAGACTCTGGGGAGGGGGGAGCTACGAGCAGTACTTC. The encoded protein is CSARLWGGGSYEQYF.

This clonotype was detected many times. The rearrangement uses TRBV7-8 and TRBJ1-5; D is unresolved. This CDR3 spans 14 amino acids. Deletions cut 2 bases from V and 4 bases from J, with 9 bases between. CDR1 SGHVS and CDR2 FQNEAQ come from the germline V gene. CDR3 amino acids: CASSLSWPNQPQHF. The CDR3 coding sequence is TGTGCCAGCAGCTTATCCTGGCCGAATCAGCCCCAGCATTTT.

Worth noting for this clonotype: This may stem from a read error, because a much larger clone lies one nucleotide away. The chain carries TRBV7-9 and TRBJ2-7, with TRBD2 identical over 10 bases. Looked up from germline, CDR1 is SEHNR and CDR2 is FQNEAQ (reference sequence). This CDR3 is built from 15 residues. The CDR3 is CASSLGASGGYEQCF. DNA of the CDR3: TGTGCCAGCAGCTTAGGGGCTAGCGGGGGCTACGAGCAGTGCTTC. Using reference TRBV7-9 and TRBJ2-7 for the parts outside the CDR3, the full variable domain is DTGVSQNPRHKITKRGQNVTFRCDPISEHNRLYWYRQTLGQGPEFLTYFQNEAQLEKSRLLSDRFSAERPKGSFSTLEIQRTEQGDSAMYLCASSLGASGGYEQCFGPGTRLTVT.

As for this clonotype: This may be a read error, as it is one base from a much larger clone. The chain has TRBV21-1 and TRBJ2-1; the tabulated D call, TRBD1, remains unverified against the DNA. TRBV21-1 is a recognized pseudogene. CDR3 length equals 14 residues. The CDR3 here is CASSKGDGAGEQSF. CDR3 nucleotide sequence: TGTGCCAGCAGCAAAGGGGATGGGGCGGGTGAGCAGTCCTTC.

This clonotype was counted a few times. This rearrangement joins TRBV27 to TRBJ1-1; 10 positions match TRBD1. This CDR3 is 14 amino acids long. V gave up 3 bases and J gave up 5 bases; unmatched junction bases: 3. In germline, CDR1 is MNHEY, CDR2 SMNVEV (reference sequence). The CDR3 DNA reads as TGTGCCAGCAGTTTGGACAGGGGGACTACTGAAGCTTTCTTT. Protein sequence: CASSLDRGTTEAFF.

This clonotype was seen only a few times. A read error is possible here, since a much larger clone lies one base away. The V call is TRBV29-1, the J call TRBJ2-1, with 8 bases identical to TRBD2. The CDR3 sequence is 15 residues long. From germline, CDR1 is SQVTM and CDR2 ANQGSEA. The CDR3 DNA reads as TGCAGCGTTGGAACTATAGCGGGATCCTGCAATGAGCAGTTCTTC. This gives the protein CSVGTIAGSCNEQFF.

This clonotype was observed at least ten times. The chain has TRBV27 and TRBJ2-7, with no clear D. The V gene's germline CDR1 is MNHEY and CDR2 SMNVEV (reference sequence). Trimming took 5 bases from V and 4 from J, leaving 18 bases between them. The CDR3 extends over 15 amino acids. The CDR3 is CASSPTRWERYEQYF. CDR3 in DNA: TGTGCCAGCAGTCCCACCCGTTGGGAAAGGTACGAGCAGTACTTC.

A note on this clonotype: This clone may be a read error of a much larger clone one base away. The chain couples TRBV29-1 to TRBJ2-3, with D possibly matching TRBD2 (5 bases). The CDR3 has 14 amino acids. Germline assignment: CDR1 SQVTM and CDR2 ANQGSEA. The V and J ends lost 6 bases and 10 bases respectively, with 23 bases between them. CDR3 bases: TGCAGCGTCAGAGATAATCCCGGACTTCTAGCGCAGTATTTT. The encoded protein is CSVRDNPGLLAQYF.

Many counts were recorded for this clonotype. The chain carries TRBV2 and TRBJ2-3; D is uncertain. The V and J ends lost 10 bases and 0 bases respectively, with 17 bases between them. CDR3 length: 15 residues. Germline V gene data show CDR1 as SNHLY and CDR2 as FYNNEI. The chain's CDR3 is CATPPRGASTDTQYF. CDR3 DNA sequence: TGTGCCACTCCTCCCAGAGGTGCTAGCACAGATACGCAGTATTTT.

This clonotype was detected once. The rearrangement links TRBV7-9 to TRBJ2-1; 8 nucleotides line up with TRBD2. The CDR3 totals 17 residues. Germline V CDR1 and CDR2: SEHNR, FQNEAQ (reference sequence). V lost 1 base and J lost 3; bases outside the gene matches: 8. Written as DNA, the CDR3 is TGTGCCAGCAGCTTAGTGGGTAGCGGGGAAAACTACAATGAGCAGTTCTTC. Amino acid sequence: CASSLVGSGENYNEQFF.

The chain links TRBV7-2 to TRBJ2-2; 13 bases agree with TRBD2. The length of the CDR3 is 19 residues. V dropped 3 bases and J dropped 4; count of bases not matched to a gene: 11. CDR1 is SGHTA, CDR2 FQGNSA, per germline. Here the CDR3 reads CASSFLTSGRAFSTGELFF. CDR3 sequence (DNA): TGTGCCAGCAGCTTTCTAACTAGCGGGAGGGCCTTTAGCACCGGGGAGCTGTTTTTT.

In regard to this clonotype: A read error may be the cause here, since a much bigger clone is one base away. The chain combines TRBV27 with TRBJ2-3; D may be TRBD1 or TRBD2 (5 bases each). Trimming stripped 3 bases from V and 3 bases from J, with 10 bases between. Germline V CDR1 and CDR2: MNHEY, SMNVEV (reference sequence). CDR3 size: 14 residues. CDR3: CASSLGPATDTQYF. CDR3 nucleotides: TGTGCCAGCAGTTTGGGACCAGCGACAGATACGCAGTATTTT.

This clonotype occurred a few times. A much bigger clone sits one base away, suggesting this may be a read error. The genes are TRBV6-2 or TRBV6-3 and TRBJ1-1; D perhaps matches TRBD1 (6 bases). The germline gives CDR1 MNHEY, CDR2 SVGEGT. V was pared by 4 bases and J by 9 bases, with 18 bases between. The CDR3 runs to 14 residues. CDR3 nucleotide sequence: TGTGCCAGCAGTTCCGAGACAGGCTTAACTAAAGCTTTCTTT. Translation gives CASSSETGLTKAFF.

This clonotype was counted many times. The chain's CDR3 is CASSYSIGRNLYEQYF. The DNA for the CDR3 is TGTGCCAGCAGTTACTCGATAGGCCGTAATCTCTACGAGCAGTACTTC. V is TRBV6-5 and J is TRBJ2-7, with D uncertain. V gave up 0 bases and J gave up 3 bases, with 15 bases separating them. There are 16 residues in the CDR3. Germline loops: CDR1 MNHEY, CDR2 SVGAGI.

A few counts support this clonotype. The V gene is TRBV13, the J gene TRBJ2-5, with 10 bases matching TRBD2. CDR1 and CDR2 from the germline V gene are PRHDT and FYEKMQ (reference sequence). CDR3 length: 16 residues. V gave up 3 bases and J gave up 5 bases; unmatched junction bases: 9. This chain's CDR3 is CASSFGPSGSRETQYF. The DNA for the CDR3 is TGTGCCAGCAGCTTTGGTCCTAGCGGGAGTAGGGAGACCCAGTACTTC.

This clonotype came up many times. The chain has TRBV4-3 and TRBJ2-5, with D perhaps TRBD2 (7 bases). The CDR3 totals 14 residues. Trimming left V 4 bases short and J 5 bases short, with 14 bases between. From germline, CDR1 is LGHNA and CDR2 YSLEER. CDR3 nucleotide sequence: TGCGCCAGCAGCCGTGGACTAGGGGGGGAGACCCAGTACTTC. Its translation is CASSRGLGGETQYF.

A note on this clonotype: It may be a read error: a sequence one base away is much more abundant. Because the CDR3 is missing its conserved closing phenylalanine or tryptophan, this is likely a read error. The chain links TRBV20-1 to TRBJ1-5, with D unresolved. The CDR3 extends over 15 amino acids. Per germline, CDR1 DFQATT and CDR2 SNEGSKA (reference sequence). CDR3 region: CSARDISTNNQTQHL. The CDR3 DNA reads TGCAGTGCTAGAGATATTTCCACCAACAATCAGACCCAGCATCTT.

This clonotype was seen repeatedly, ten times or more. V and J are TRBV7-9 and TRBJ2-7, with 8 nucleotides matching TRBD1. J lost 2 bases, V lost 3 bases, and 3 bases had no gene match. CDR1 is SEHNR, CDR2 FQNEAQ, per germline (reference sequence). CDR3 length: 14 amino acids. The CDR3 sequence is CASSFDRGTYEQYF. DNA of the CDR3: TGTGCCAGCAGCTTCGACAGGGGAACCTACGAGCAGTACTTC. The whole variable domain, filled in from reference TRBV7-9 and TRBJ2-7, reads DTGVSQNPRHKITKRGQNVTFRCDPISEHNRLYWYRQTLGQGPEFLTYFQNEAQLEKSRLLSDRFSAERPKGSFSTLEIQRTEQGDSAMYLCASSFDRGTYEQYFGPGTRLTVT.

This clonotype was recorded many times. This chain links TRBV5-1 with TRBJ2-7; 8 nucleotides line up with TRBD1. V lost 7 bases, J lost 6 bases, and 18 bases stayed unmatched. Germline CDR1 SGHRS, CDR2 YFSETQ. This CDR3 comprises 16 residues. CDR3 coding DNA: TGCGCCAGCTTCCTACAACCGGACAGGGCTAGGAGCGAGCAGTACTTC. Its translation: CASFLQPDRARSEQYF.

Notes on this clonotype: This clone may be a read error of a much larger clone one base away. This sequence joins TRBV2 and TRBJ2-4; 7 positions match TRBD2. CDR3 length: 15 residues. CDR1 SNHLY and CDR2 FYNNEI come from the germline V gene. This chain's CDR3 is CARSGFGGSWDIQYF. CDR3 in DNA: TGTGCCCGCAGTGGATTTGGCGGGAGTTGGGACATTCAGTACTTC.

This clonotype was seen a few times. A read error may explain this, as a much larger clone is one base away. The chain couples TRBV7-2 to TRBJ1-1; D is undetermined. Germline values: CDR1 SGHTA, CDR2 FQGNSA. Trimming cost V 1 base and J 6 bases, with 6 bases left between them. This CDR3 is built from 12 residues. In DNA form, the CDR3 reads TGTGCCAGCAGCTTAGGATGGGCTGAAGCTTTCTTT. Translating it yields CASSLGWAEAFF.

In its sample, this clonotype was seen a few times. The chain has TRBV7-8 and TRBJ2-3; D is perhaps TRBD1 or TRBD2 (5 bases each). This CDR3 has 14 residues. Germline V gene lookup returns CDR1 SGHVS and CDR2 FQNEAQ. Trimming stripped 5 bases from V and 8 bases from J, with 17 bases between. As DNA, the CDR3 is TGTGCCAGCAGCCTAGGGACCGATTACGGTACGCAGTATTTT. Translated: CASSLGTDYGTQYF. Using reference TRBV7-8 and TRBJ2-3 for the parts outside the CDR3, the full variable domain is GAGVSQSPRYKVAKRGQDVALRCDPISGHVSLFWYQQALGQGPEFLTYFQNEAQLDKSGLPSDRFFAERPEGSVSTLKIQRTQQEDSAVYLCASSLGTDYGTQYFGPGTRLTVL.

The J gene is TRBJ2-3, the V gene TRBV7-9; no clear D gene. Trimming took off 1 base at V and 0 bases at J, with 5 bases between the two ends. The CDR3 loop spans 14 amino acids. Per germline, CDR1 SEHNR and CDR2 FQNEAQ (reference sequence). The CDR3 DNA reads TGTGCCAGCAGCTTAGAGGACAGCACAGATACGCAGTATTTT. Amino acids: CASSLEDSTDTQYF.

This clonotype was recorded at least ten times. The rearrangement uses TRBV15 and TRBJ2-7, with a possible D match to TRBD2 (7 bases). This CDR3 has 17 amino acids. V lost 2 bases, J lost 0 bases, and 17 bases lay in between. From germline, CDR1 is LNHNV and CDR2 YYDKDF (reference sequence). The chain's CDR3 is CATSRPPGGLSSYEQYF. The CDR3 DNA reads TGTGCCACCAGCAGACCCCCGGGGGGCCTAAGCTCCTACGAGCAGTACTTC.

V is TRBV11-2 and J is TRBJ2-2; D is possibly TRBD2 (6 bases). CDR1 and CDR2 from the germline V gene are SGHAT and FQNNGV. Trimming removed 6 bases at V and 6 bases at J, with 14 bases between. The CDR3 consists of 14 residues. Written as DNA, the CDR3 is TGTGCCAGCAGATTCCCTCGGGGGTCCGGGGAGCTGTTTTTT. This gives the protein CASRFPRGSGELFF.

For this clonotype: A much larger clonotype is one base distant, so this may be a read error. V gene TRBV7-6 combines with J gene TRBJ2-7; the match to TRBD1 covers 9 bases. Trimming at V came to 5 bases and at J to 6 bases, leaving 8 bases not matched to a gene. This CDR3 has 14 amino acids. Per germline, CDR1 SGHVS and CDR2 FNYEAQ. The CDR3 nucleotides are TGTGCCAGCAGCGGGGGACAGGGCACCTGCGAGCAGTACTTC. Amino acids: CASSGGQGTCEQYF. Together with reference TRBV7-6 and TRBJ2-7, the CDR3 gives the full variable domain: GAGVSQSPRYKVTKRGQDVALRCDPISGHVSLYWYRQALGQGPEFLTYFNYEAQQDKSGLPNDRFSAERPEGSISTLTIQRTEQRDSAMYRCASSGGQGTCEQYFGPGTRLTVT.